This T cell receptor beta chain was recovered during a study of cytomegalovirus exposure and HLA in healthy donors. Whole-study results and caveats: Associated with HLA alleles at 0.05 false discovery rate in a later analysis were 15,000 to 20,000 TCR beta sequences. The study recorded 164 TCR beta chains that were cytomegalovirus-associated.

As for this clone: Its target is unknown. In the same sample, other DNA sequences code for this CDR3.

Unrecorded for this donor was the CMV serostatus. V trimming: 2 bases; J trimming: 1 base; junction bases outside the gene matches: 1. The CDR3 is 16 residues long. Germline-derived CDR1 and CDR2 are SGDLS and YYNGEE. The PCR contained 60 Vbeta and 13 Jbeta primers. Assay: immunoSEQ multiplex PCR; the TCRdb copy retains only in-frame clones and omits some. The profile shows 150,000 to 200,000 clones, roughly 80% of them singletons. V and J are TRBV9 and TRBJ2-2, with TRBD2 matching over 11 bases. Sequences were obtained from PBMCs. This TCR was recovered from a human donor in good health. CDR3 nucleotides: TGTGCCAGCAGCGTTACTAGCGGGGGGAACACCGGGGAGCTGTTTTTT. It translates to CASSVTSGGNTGELFF.